This T cell receptor beta chain derives from a study of CXCR3-negative and CXCR3-positive naive CD8 T cells. This CDR3 region has 13 residues. CDR1 SGHTA and CDR2 FQGNSA come from the germline V gene. General study points: Both naive subsets had comparably high diversity; memory CD8+ cells much lower. Researchers reported similar TRBV-TRBJ usage in naive CXCR3-negative and CXCR3-positive cells, though memory differed.

About this clonotype: Antigen unknown.

All TRB cDNA libraries came from 5' RACE performed with UMI labels. TCRdb reprocessed the 5' RACE reads and stores each CDR3 protein as one record, lacking DNA. This repertoire includes 45,000 to 70,000 distinct CDR3 sequences. Material for sequencing was memory CD8+ T cells from blood. This chain links TRBV7-2 with TRBJ2-7; there is no DNA to check the TCRdb D call of TRBD1. The sequence derives from a human donor in good health. Some clones in this sample may be carry-over from other donors' samples. The CDR3 here is CASSVGQSTEQYF.